This T cell receptor beta chain was retrieved from a study of blood T cell repertoires in COVID-19. In the study overall: From the United States, Italy and Spain came samples of acute and convalescent COVID-19. Sources were T cells, B-cell-depleted T cells, or PBMCs; the material itself was cDNA or gDNA.

Per the original data handling: The authors estimated nucleated cell counts from reference gene primer amplification. Measured with immunoSEQ multiplex PCR; TCRdb has only the in-frame clones, and not every one. The V and J calls and clone size were taken over from that table, and D and trimming were inferred from the DNA. Of 120,000 or so clones in the sample, approximately 70% were seen once. V lost 5 bases to trimming and J lost 7 bases, with 17 bases between them. Germline values: CDR1 SGHVS, CDR2 FQNEAQ. This CDR3 has 14 residues. The sample comprised peripheral blood. The source of this sequence is a woman aged 60-75 years with acute or convalescent COVID-19. The V call is TRBV7-8, the J call TRBJ1-1, with D perhaps matching TRBD1 (6 bases). CDR3 residues: CASSPDRTSHEAFF. The CDR3 nucleotides read TGTGCCAGCAGCCCTGACAGGACATCACATGAAGCTTTCTTT. The complete variable domain, with remaining parts taken from reference TRBV7-8 and TRBJ1-1, reads GAGVSQSPRYKVAKRGQDVALRCDPISGHVSLFWYQQALGQGPEFLTYFQNEAQLDKSGLPSDRFFAERPEGSVSTLKIQRTQQEDSAVYLCASSPDRTSHEAFFGQGTRLTVV.